The clone carrying this T cell receptor (beta chain) showed up many times. Its target is not known. Germline-derived CDR1 and CDR2 are SGHRS and YFSETQ. V was pared by 0 bases and J by 14 bases, with 5 bases of the junction left unmatched. The CDR3 loop spans 12 amino acids. The sample is drawn from a study of Graves' ophthalmopathy and Graves' hyperthyroidism. Being free of ophthalmopathy for 18 months of follow-up defined stable hyperthyroidism. Clinical symptoms, serum thyroxine, TRAb, thyroid ultrasound and orbital computed tomography determined diagnosis. PBMCs originated in 7.5 to 10 ml of fresh peripheral blood. Study-wide results and caveats: The model forecast ophthalmopathy progression, reaching roughly 71% sensitivity and 72% to 75% specificity.

The authors amplified TCR beta CDR3 regions, and they did so from RNA transcripts for repertoire sequencing. First-round RT-PCR employed HTBI primers, with a second-round multiplex PCR after it. A single record per CDR3 protein comes from TCRdb applying MiXCR to the multiplex PCR reads. Of hundreds of thousands of distinct CDR3 sequences listed, around a fifth are singletons. The chain recombines TRBV5-1 with TRBJ1-1, with 9 bases that match TRBD1. The receptor was derived from a woman under 30 with stable Graves' hyperthyroidism. Some clones in this sample may be carry-over from other donors' samples. Input material: peripheral blood. CDR3 sequence: CASSLDGTGKFF. The DNA for the CDR3 is TGCGCCAGCAGCTTGGATGGGACAGGGAAGTTCTTT.